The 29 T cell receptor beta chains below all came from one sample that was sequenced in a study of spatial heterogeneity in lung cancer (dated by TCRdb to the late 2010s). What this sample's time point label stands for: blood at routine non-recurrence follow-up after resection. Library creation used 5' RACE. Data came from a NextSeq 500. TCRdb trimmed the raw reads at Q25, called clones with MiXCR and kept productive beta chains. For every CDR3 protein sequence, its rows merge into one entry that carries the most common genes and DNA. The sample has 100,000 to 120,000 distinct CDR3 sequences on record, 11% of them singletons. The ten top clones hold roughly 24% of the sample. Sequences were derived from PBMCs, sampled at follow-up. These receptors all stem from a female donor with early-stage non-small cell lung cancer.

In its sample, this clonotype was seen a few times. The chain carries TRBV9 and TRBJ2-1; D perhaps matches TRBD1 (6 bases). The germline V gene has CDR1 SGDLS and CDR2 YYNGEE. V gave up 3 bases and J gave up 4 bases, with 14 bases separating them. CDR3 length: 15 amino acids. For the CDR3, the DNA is TGTGCCAGCAGCGACCGGGACAACCGATACAATGAGCAGTTCTTC. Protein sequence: CASSDRDNRYNEQFF.

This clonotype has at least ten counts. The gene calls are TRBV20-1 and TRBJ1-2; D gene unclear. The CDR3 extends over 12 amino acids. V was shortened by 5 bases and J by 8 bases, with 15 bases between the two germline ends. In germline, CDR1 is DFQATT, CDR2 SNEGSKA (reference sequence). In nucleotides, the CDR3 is TGCAGTGCTGGAGGCCAGGCGGGCGGCTACACCTTC. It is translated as CSAGGQAGGYTF.

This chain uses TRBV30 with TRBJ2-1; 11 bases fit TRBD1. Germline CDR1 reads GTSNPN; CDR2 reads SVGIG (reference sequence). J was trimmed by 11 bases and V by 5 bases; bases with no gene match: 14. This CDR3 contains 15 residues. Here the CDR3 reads CAWGTASGQGEKQFF. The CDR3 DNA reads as TGTGCCTGGGGAACTGCGTCGGGACAGGGGGAGAAGCAGTTCTTC. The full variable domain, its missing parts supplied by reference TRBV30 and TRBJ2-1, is SQTIHQWPATLVQPVGSPLSLECTVEGTSNPNLYWYRQAAGRGLQLLFYSVGIGQISSEVPQNLSASRPQDRQFILSSKKLLLSDSGFYLCAWGTASGQGEKQFFGPGTRLTVL.

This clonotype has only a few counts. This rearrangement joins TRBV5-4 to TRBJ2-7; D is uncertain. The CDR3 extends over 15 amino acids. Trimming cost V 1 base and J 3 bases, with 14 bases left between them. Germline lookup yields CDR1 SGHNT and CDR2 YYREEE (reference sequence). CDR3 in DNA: TGTGCCAGCAGCTTGTCAGGAGCTCTAGGCTACGAGCAGTACGTC. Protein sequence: CASSLSGALGYEQYV.

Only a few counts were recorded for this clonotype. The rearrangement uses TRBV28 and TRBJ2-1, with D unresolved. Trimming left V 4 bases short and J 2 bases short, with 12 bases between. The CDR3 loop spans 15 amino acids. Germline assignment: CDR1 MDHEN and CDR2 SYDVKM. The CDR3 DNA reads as TGTGCCAGCAGTTCCCCCGCGGAAACCTACAATGAGCAGTTCTTC. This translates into CASSSPAETYNEQFF.

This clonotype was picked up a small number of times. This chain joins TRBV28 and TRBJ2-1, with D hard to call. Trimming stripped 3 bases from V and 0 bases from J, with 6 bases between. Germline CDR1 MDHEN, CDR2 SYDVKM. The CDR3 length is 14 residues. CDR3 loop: CASSFSSSYNEQFF. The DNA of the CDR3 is TGTGCCAGCAGTTTTTCTAGCTCCTACAATGAGCAGTTCTTC.

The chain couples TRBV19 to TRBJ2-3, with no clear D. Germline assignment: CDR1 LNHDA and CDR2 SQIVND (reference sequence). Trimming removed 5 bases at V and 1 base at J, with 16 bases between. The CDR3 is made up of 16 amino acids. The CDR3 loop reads CASSPTDLPGTDTQYF. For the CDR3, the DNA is TGTGCCAGTAGTCCTACGGACCTCCCTGGCACAGATACGCAGTATTTT.

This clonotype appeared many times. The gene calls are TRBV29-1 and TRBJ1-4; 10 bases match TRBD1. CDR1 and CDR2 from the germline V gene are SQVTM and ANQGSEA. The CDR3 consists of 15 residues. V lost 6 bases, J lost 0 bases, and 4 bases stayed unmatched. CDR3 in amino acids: CSVGQGISTNEKLFF. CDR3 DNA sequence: TGCAGCGTGGGACAGGGGATCTCAACTAATGAAAAACTGTTTTTT.

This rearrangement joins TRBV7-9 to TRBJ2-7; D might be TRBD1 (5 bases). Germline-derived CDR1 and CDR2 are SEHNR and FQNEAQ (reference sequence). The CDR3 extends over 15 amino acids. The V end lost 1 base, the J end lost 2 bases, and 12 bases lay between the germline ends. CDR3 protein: CASSLDPLDTYEQYF. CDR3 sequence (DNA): TGTGCCAGCAGCTTAGACCCACTGGACACCTACGAGCAGTACTTC.

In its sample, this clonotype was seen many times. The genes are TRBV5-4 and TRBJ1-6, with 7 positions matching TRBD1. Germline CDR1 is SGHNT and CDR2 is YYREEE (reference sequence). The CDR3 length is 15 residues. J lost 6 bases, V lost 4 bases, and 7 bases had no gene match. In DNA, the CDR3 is TGTGCCAGCAGCCCGCAACAGGGGTCTAATTCACCCCTCCACTTT. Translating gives CASSPQQGSNSPLHF.

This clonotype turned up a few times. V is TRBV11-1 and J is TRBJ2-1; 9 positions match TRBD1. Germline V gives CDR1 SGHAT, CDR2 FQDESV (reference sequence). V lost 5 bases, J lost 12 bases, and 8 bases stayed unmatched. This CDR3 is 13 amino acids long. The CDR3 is CASSRGQGRGQFF. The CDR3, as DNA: TGTGCCAGCAGCCGGGGACAGGGCAGAGGGCAGTTCTTC.

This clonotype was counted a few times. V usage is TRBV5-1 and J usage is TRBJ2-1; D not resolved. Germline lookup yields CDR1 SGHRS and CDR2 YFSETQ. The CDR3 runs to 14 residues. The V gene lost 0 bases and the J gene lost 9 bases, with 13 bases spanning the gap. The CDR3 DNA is TGCGCCAGCAGCTTGGCATCGGCCACCACTGAGCAGTTCTTC. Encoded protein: CASSLASATTEQFF.

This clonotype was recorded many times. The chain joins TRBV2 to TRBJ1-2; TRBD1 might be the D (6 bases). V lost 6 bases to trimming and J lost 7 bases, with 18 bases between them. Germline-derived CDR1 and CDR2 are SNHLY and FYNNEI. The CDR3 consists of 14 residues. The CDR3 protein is CASSALDRLAGYTF. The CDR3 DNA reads TGTGCCAGCAGCGCTTTAGACAGGCTGGCTGGCTACACCTTC.

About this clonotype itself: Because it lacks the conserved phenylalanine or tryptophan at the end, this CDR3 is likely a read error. The CDR3 is CASSLNGGNTIYI. The CDR3 coding sequence is TGTGCCAGCAGCTTGAACGGCGGAAACACCATATATATT. The chain has TRBV7-2 and TRBJ1-3; no clear D gene. Trimming shortened V by 3 bases and J by 4 bases, and 7 bases separated the two germline ends. The CDR3 consists of 13 residues. Germline CDR1 is SGHTA and CDR2 is FQGNSA.

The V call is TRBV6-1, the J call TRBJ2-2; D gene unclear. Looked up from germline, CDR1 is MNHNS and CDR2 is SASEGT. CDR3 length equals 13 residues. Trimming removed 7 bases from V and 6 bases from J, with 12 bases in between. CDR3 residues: CASTPRRPGELFF. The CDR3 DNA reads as TGTGCCAGCACCCCACGACGGCCCGGGGAGCTGTTTTTT.

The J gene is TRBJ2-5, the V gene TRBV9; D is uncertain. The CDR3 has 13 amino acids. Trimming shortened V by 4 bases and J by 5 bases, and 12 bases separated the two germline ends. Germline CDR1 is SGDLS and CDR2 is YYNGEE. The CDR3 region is CASSLSPEETQYF. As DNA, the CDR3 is TGTGCCAGCAGCTTATCCCCGGAGGAGACCCAGTACTTC.

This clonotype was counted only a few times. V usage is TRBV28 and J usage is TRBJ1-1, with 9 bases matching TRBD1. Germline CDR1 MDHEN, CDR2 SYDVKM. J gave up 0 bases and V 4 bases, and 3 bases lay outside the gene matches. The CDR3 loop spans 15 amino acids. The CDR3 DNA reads TGTGCCAGCAGTTCGGACAGGGGCATGAACACTGAAGCTTTCTTT. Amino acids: CASSSDRGMNTEAFF.

The CDR3 sequence is CASSPAGTEAFF. The CDR3 coding sequence is TGTGCCAGCTCACCCGCGGGGACTGAAGCTTTCTTT. The chain employs TRBV18 and TRBJ1-1; the D is unclear. Trimming shortened V by 3 bases and J by 5 bases, and 7 bases separated the two germline ends. This CDR3 is 12 amino acids long. Germline V gene lookup returns CDR1 KGHSH and CDR2 LQKENI.

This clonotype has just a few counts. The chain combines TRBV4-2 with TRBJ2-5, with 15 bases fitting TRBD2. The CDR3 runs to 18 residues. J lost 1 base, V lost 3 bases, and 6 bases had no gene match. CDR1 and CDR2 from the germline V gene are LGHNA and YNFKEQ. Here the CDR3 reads CASSHGGLAGGIQETQYF. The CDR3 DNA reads TGTGCCAGCAGCCACGGGGGACTAGCGGGAGGAATCCAAGAGACCCAGTACTTC.

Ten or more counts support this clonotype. The CDR3 here is CASSIDNRQGRNQPQHF. CDR3 in DNA: TGTGCCAGTAGTATAGATAATCGACAGGGGCGAAATCAGCCCCAGCATTTT. V gene TRBV19 combines with J gene TRBJ1-5, with 8 bases lining up with TRBD1. The junction had 8 bases not matched to a gene; V was cut back by 0 bases and J by 4 bases. The CDR3 has 17 amino acids. CDR1 is LNHDA and CDR2 is SQIVND in the germline V gene (reference sequence).

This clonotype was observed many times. The CDR3 loop reads CSPGGTGIYEQYF. CDR3 coding DNA: TGCAGTCCAGGAGGGACAGGGATCTACGAGCAGTACTTC. V is TRBV20-1 and J is TRBJ2-7; 9 bases agree with TRBD1. V lost 8 bases and J lost 3; bases outside the gene matches: 8. CDR1 is DFQATT, CDR2 SNEGSKA, per germline (reference sequence). The CDR3 is made up of 13 amino acids.

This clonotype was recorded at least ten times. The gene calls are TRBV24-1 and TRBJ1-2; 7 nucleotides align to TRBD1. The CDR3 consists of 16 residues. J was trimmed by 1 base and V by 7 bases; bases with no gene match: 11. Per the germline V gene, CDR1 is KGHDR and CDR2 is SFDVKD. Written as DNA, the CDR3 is TGTGCCACCAGGGTCACAGGGGTAGGCTTTAACTATGGCTACACCTTC. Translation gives CATRVTGVGFNYGYTF.

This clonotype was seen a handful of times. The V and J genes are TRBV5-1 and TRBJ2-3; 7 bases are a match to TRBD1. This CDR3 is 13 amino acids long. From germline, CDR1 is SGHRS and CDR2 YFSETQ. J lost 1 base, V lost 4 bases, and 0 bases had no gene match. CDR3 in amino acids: CASSTGGTDTQYF. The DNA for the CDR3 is TGCGCCAGCAGCACAGGGGGCACAGATACGCAGTATTTT.

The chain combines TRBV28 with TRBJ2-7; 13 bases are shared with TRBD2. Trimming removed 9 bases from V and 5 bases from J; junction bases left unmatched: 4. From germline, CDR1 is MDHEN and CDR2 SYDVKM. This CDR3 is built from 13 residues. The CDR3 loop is CASRTSGSHEQYF. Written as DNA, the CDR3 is TGTGCCAGTCGGACTAGCGGGAGTCACGAGCAGTACTTC.

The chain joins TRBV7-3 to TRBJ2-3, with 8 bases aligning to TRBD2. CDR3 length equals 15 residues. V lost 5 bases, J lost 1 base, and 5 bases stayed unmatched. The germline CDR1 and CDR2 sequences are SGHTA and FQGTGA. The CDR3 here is CASSPSTSGTDTQYF. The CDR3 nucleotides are TGTGCCAGCAGCCCTTCGACTAGCGGCACAGATACGCAGTATTTT.

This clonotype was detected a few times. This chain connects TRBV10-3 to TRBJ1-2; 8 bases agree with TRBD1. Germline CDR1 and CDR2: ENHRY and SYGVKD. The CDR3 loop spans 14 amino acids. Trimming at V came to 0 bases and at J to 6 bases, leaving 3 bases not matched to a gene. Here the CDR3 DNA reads TGTGCCATCAGTGAGTCGACAGGGGCTAATGGCTACACCTTC. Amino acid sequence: CAISESTGANGYTF.

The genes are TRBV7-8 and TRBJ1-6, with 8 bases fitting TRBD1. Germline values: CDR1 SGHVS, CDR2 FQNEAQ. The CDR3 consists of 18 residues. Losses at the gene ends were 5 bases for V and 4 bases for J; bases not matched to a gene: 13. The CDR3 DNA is TGTGCCAGCAGCGGAAATGACAGGGGTCTATCGTATAATTCACCCCTCCACTTT. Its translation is CASSGNDRGLSYNSPLHF.

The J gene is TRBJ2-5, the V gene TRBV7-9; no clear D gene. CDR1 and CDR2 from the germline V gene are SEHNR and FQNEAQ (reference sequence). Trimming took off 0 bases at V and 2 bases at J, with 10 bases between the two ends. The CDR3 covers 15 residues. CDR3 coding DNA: TGTGCCAGCAGCTTAGCTAGTGCCGGTCAAGAGACCCAGTACTTC. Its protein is CASSLASAGQETQYF.

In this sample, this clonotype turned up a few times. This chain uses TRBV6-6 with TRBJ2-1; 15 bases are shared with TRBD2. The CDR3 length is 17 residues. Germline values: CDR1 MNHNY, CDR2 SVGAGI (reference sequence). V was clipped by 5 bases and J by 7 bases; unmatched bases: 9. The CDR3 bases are TGTGCCAGCAGTGACGGGACTAGCGGGAGGATCGGAAATGAGCAGTTCTTC. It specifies CASSDGTSGRIGNEQFF.